This T cell receptor beta chain was sequenced during a study of shared clonotypes between healthy human individuals. General observations from the study: In general, naive subsets displayed greater estimated richness than memory subsets did.

Details on this clone: Its antigen is undetermined.

The method was immunoSEQ multiplex PCR; TCRdb's version includes in-frame clones alone and lacks a portion of them. The sample consists of some 2,100,000 clones, approximately 96% of them appearing once. The CDR3 length is 16 residues. Germline loops: CDR1 SGHTA, CDR2 FQGNSA. V lost 1 base, J lost 2 bases, and 4 bases stayed unmatched. The CD4+ fraction was divided into a CD45RA+ naive subset and a CD45RA-negative memory subset. This receptor was obtained from a man aged 18 to 30 in good health. Sequenced material: naive CD4+ T cells sorted from blood. Subset specified: CD45RA+ positively selected. This chain connects TRBV7-2 to TRBJ2-5, with TRBD2 matching over 10 bases. The DNA for the CDR3 is TGTGCCAGCAGCTTAGTAGCGGGAGGATTTCAAGAGACCCAGTACTTC. As protein: CASSLVAGGFQETQYF.